Given below is one TCR beta chain in context. The data were produced by immunoSEQ multiplex PCR, yet TCRdb's version contains in-frame clones alone and is incomplete. The data contain a few hundred thousand clones, around 90% of them seen just once; the ten biggest clones take up around 3%. This CDR3 spans 16 amino acids. V lost 1 base and J lost 7, with 14 bases in between. Germline V CDR1 and CDR2: ENHRY, SYGVKD. The data stem from a study of blood T cell repertoires in COVID-19. The sequenced material came from peripheral blood. The chain couples TRBV10-3 to TRBJ1-6, with D possibly being TRBD1 (5 bases). The clonotype was recovered from a woman aged 25 to 39 with COVID-19, enrolled during active disease. The CDR3 is CAISELVGGINSPLHF. The CDR3 DNA reads TGTGCCATCAGTGAGTTAGTTGGGGGGATCAATTCACCCCTCCACTTT.